This T cell receptor beta chain was sequenced during a study of cytomegalovirus exposure and HLA in healthy donors (dated by TCRdb to about 2017). Background on the whole study: According to an earlier analysis of 550 to 700 of the donors, about 179 million T cells yielded roughly 100 million unique TCR beta sequences and about 300 Gb of sequence data. Roughly 290 gigabases of sequencing data and 75 million to 85 million unique TCR sequences made up an early release that covered several hundred HLA-typed donors. Of the 398 genotyped donors, approximately 80% fell in the genetic ancestry cluster associated with self-reported Caucasian donors. The study aimed to test whether signatures of past pathogen exposure could be identified by cataloging public T cell receptors. The T cell repertoires of under 750 subjects were profiled by immunosequencing and related to cytomegalovirus serostatus. Along with the 666-subject first cohort, a separate validation cohort of 120 different subjects was used. The study combined high-throughput TCR immunosequencing, statistical association of individual TCRs with disease status, and machine learning to predict cytomegalovirus infection status. To study patterns of TCR occurrence, a later analysis re-analyzed previously published TCR beta repertoires from just over 650 donors and added high-resolution HLA genotyping. The later analysis used no new phenotypic data to find candidate immune exposures, relying instead on TCR beta sequences and their occurrence across donors. An earlier analysis of about 620 of the donors applied high-throughput TCR beta sequencing to assess whether each TCR beta V gene segment acted as functional or pseudogenic. Donor age, sex, ethnicity and CMV serostatus were compiled alongside the repertoire data. A later genetic analysis used genome-wide SNP genotypes for about 65% of the roughly 700 donors, treating that subset as a discovery cohort. Every discovery cohort repertoire had been produced on one sequencing platform. Class I and class II HLA loci were covered by the typing at four-digit resolution. Typing coverage differed by locus: A, B, C, DRB1 and DQB1 were typed in roughly 629-640 donors, DQA1 in 500 to 550, DPA1 in some 610, and DPB1 in just under 490. Four or five DR-DQ haplotypes were handled as single units for association and clustering, since linkage in the cohort was strong. Among a few hundred genotyped donors of the cohort, an average of approximately 240,000 unique TCR beta nucleotide sequences were sequenced per donor, roughly 20% of them non-productive. The full study reports these points: In a later analysis, HLA-associated TCR beta chains were found to be more clonally expanded and to have lower generation probabilities than equally common non-associated chains. In a later genetic analysis, fewer N-insertions in productive TCRs were reported among donors in an Asian-associated ancestry cluster than the approximately 710-donor mean. When HLA alleles, especially DR and DQ, strongly co-occurred, TCR associations were difficult to assign to individual alleles. Specific HLA alleles were associated with 15,000 to 20,000 TCR beta sequences at a false discovery rate of 0.05 in a later analysis. Most CMV-associated TCR beta chains appeared to be HLA-restricted in a later analysis, and the HLA associations seemed to be driven largely by CMV exposure. Correlated functional status among segregating V segments might be attributable to linkage disequilibrium, but an unknown experimental factor could not be ruled out. The authors suggested that the approach could potentially be extended to other disease states and immunological phenotypes. A few of the identified cytomegalovirus-associated TCR beta chains were confirmed in vitro to be specific for cytomegalovirus antigens. According to a later analysis, TCR association rates differed among HLA loci, with DRB1 alleles showing the most associated TCRs and HLA-C alleles showing the fewest. The 87-base-pair reads could not distinguish some IMGT-functional V segments, including TRBV6-2 and TRBV6-3, so those segments were excluded. Most TCR sequences were seen in very few donors, while some public TCRs were found in many individuals. The only immune exposure information available for the cohort was CMV serostatus. The study listed 170 or so TCR beta chains as associated with cytomegalovirus. A further reported finding was that TCR beta sequences accurately predicted the HLA-A and HLA-B alleles for most subjects in the first cohort. Presence/absence analyses assumed roughly uniform sequencing depth across donors, an assumption that may not hold. Because counts were too low, roughly 18 rarely observed V segments, including chromosome 9 orphons, were left out of the earlier analysis of about 500 of the donors. Only TCR beta chains were sequenced in this cohort, and the absence of alpha or paired-chain data limited detectable features. A later genetic analysis associated a missense DCLRE1C variant with V-gene and J-gene trimming of TCR beta chains, and an independent cohort replicated the association. In an earlier analysis of more than 450 of the donors, most TCR beta V segments were observed in productive rearrangements about 87% or about 30% of the time, broadly matching IMGT annotations. A group of highly shared sequence variants was considered likely to be a technical artifact of the sequencing pipeline. Because some donors lacked HLA typing at each locus, the association tests relied only on the typed subset. Cytomegalovirus status was reported to be diagnosed by the classifier with high specificity and sensitivity in both the original and validation cohorts. In a later analysis, several top co-occurrence clusters were reported to appear linked to parvovirus B19, influenza, CMV and Epstein-Barr virus.

The library was generated by the immunoSEQ multiplex PCR assay. For the multiplex PCR, a mixture combining 60 forward primers for TCR Vbeta segments and 13 reverse primers for TCR Jbeta segments was used. The CDR3 region of rearranged TCR beta genes was amplified from genomic DNA with a multiplex PCR assay. The amplified TCR beta libraries were sequenced on the Illumina HiSeq System as 87-base-pair reads. Concerning the study's data processing: A later analysis counted about 80 million unique TCR beta chains across the 690 or so repertoires, and approximately 11 million of these chains were shared by at least two donors. Raw reads were error-corrected and collapsed into unique sequences with a nearest-neighbor algorithm that merged closely related sequences to remove PCR and sequencing errors. Alignment of CDR3 sequences to IMGT reference sequences was used to assign V, D and J gene segments. For a sequence to be retained, at least a six-nucleotide match to both a V gene segment and a J gene segment was required. A rearrangement counted as productive if the CDR3 had no stop codons and remained in frame with V and J, and every other rearrangement counted as non-productive. CDR3 was defined according to IMGT convention as the region running from the second conserved V-encoded cysteine to the conserved J-encoded phenylalanine. In an earlier analysis of just under 600 of the donors, sequences lacking an unambiguous match to a single V gene segment were excluded. An earlier analysis of several hundred of the donors called V segments functional above 56.7% productive rearrangements and segregating when the between-donor standard deviation exceeded 5%. A statistical classification framework was developed to diagnose cytomegalovirus status using the catalog of TCR beta chain sequences. V and J gene assignment, in a later analysis, came from comparing TCR nucleotide sequences with IMGT/GENE-DB human TR gene sequences. Using the TCRdist pipeline, a later analysis assigned CDR3 sequences along with most-parsimonious VDJ recombination scenarios. In a later analysis, every TCR beta chain was defined by the combination of its CDR3 amino acid sequence and its V-gene family, and reads without a unique V-gene family were dropped. To address suspected cross-contamination and a sequencing artifact, a later analysis removed a few hundred highly shared, low-generation-probability nucleotide sequences. In a later analysis, a clonal expansion index for each public chain was calculated from normalized within-repertoire ranks of inferred template counts. A later analysis computed generation probabilities with a VDJ recombination model fitted to out-of-frame rearrangements, and checked the results against IGoR. A later analysis scored TCR-TCR, TCR-HLA and TCR-CMV co-occurrence with hypergeometric tests, applying a repertoire-size bias correction to TCR pairs. False discovery rates were estimated in a later analysis by permuting HLA or CMV assignments 20 times. In a later analysis, co-occurring TCRs were grouped using DBSCAN, with TCRdist sequence similarity added in when clustering inside HLA-allele-positive subsets. Repertoires with fewer than 30,000 or more than 120,000 public chains were left out of co-occurrence clustering, as were about five repertoires with anomalous nucleotide sharing. Imported from immuneACCESS, the table was reduced by TCRdb to in-frame sequences with V and J called. These copies leave out some clones; in studies compared against another copy, an unresolved V gene accounts for under half, and the cause of the remainder is not known. V and J calls and clone size are given by that table; D and trimming were obtained from the DNA. Within this sample are about 150,000 clones, with about 88% of them counted one time only. Roughly 2.4% of the sample is taken by the ten largest.

CDR1 and CDR2, looked up from the germline V gene (reference sequence), are LNHDA and SQIVND. Trimming takes 4 bases off V and 5 bases off J; junction bases not matched to a gene: 6. The CDR3 has 15 amino acids, counting the end cysteine and phenylalanine. Only the CDR3 portion is preserved as DNA: 45 bases, with reading frame beginning at the first base. The cohort consisted of 650 to 850 healthy bone marrow donors. At the time of sampling, every cohort member was nominally healthy, though immune exposures that went unrecorded were likely present. The donor tested CMV seronegative, placing the donor among the roughly 400 seronegative members of the cohort. A peripheral blood sample was collected from each donor, and TCR beta sequencing was performed on peripheral blood mononuclear cells. The Qiagen DNeasy Blood Extraction Kit was used to extract genomic DNA from the blood cell samples. On this clone itself: The antigen this receptor binds is unknown. The input lacks base qualities; no much larger clone sits a single base away.

This receptor was taken from a young woman in good health and CMV-seronegative. Material: PBMCs. The rearranged chain carries TRBV19 and TRBJ2-3; 10 bases in between match TRBD1. The CDR3 region: CASSTGTGDEDTQYF. The base sequence is TGTGCCAGTAGTACCGGGACAGGGGACGAAGATACGCAGTATTTT.